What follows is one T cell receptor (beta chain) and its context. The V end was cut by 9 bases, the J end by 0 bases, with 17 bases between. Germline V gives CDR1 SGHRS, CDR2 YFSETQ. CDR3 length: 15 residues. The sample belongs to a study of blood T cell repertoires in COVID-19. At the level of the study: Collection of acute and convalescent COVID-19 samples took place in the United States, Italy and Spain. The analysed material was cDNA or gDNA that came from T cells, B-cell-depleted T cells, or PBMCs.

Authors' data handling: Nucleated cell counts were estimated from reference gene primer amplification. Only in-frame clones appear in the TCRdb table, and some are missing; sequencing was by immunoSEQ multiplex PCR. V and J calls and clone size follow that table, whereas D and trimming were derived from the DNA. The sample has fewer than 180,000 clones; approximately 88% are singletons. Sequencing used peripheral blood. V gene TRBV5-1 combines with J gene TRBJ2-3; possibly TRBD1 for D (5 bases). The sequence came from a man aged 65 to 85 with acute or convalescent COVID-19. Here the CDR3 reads CATRNQGSSTDTQYF. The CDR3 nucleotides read TGCGCCACCAGGAACCAGGGCTCTAGCACAGATACGCAGTATTTT.